These 32 T cell receptor beta chains were all obtained from the same sample, sequenced in a study of blood T cell repertoires in COVID-19 (dated by TCRdb to the early 2020s). The method behind the library was the immunoSEQ multiplex PCR assay. TCRdb retrieved this table from immuneACCESS and kept in-frame rearrangements only. Not all clones are present; in checked studies, unresolved V genes account for under half, and no reason is known for the remainder. In this sample the table shows about 120,000 clones, about nine tenths of which occur a single time. Of the sample, 6% to 9.5% falls within the top ten clones. Sequenced input: peripheral blood. These receptors all stem from a man aged 65-85 years who had recovered from COVID-19.

CDR3: CAWKGRASGRGRTDTQYF. In DNA form, the CDR3 reads TGTGCCTGGAAGGGTAGGGCTAGCGGACGGGGCCGCACAGATACGCAGTATTTT. This chain connects TRBV30 to TRBJ2-3, with 7 bases aligning to TRBD2. The ends lost 4 bases at V and 1 base at J; junction bases unmatched: 17. The germline CDR1 and CDR2 sequences are GTSNPN and SVGIG (reference sequence). This CDR3 contains 18 residues.

This chain uses TRBV5-6 with TRBJ2-1, with 9 bases that match TRBD1. The CDR3 spans 15 residues. From germline, CDR1 is SGHDT and CDR2 YYEEEE. V lost 3 bases to trimming and J lost 4 bases; unmatched junction nucleotides: 5. CDR3 coding DNA: TGTGCCAGCAGCTATGGACAGGGGAGGTACAATGAGCAGTTCTTC. This sequence encodes CASSYGQGRYNEQFF.

This clone was seen a few times. The CDR3 sequence: CASSLGGITEAFF. CDR3 coding DNA: TGTGCCAGCAGCTTAGGGGGTATTACTGAAGCTTTCTTT. V usage is TRBV4-2 and J usage is TRBJ1-1; TRBD1 is a possible D gene (6 bases). Germline loops: CDR1 LGHNA, CDR2 YNFKEQ. The CDR3 spans 13 residues. V was cut by 5 bases and J by 5 bases, with 12 bases left in between.

The CDR3 region is CASGPTGWDYGYTF. In nucleotides, the CDR3 is TGTGCCAGCGGGCCGACAGGGTGGGACTATGGCTACACCTTC. The chain has TRBV28 and TRBJ1-2; 7 nucleotides align to TRBD1. Trimming took 8 bases from V and 3 from J; bases not matched to a gene: 9. CDR1 MDHEN and CDR2 SYDVKM come from the germline V gene. The CDR3 loop spans 14 amino acids.

This rearrangement joins TRBV6-5 to TRBJ1-2; 7 nucleotides line up with TRBD1. This CDR3 spans 12 amino acids. V lost 6 bases to trimming and J lost 9 bases; unmatched junction nucleotides: 7. The V gene's germline CDR1 is MNHEY and CDR2 SVGAGI. CDR3 DNA sequence: TGTGCCAGCAGCTTGACAGGGTCCAGCTACACCTTC. Its translation is CASSLTGSSYTF.

This rearrangement joins TRBV2 to TRBJ1-6; D not certain. Per the germline V gene, CDR1 is SNHLY and CDR2 is FYNNEI. This CDR3 comprises 15 residues. The V gene lost 5 bases and the J gene lost 0 bases, with 8 bases spanning the gap. CDR3 protein: CASSREGSYNSPLHF. In DNA form, the CDR3 reads TGTGCCAGCAGTCGGGAGGGCTCCTATAATTCACCCCTCCACTTT.

This chain connects TRBV4-1 to TRBJ2-1; 9 nucleotides agree with TRBD2. CDR1 MGHRA and CDR2 YSYEKL come from the germline V gene. Trimming took 4 bases from V and 6 from J; bases not matched to a gene: 13. The CDR3 totals 17 residues. This chain's CDR3 is CASSLGLASSRRNEQFF. The CDR3 DNA sequence: TGCGCCAGCAGCCTAGGACTAGCGAGTTCCCGCCGCAATGAGCAGTTCTTC.

The V and J genes are TRBV10-3 and TRBJ2-7, with TRBD2 identical over 12 bases. The CDR3 contains 15 residues. After removal of 4 bases from V and 0 bases from J, the junction contained 1 base not matched to a gene. The germline CDR1 and CDR2 sequences are ENHRY and SYGVKD. The CDR3, as DNA: TGTGCCATCAGTGGGACTAGCGGGACCTCCTACGAGCAGTACTTC. It translates to CAISGTSGTSYEQYF.

The sample holds a few counts of this clone. Other DNA sequences in the sample encode the same CDR3. The V and J genes are TRBV19 and TRBJ1-2; maybe TRBD1 (5 bases). The V gene's germline CDR1 is LNHDA and CDR2 SQIVND (reference sequence). The CDR3 covers 14 residues. V lost 9 bases to trimming and J lost 0 bases, with 14 bases between them. CDR3 region: CASQSGAANYGYTF. In DNA, the CDR3 is TGTGCCAGCCAAAGCGGGGCAGCTAACTATGGCTACACCTTC. The variable domain in full, completed from reference TRBV19 and TRBJ1-2, reads DGGITQSPKYLFRKEGQNVTLSCEQNLNHDAMYWYRQDPGQGLRLIYYSQIVNDFQKGDIAEGYSVSREKKESFPLTVTSAQKNPTAFYLCASQSGAANYGYTFGSGTRLTVV.

This chain uses TRBV7-3 with TRBJ2-3; the D gene is possibly TRBD1 (7 bases). The V end lost 5 bases, the J end lost 6 bases, and 18 bases lay between the germline ends. The CDR3 runs to 15 residues. CDR1 and CDR2 (germline): SGHTA, FQGTGA. CDR3 protein: CASSRQTGTGDTQYF. CDR3 bases: TGTGCCAGCAGCCGCCAGACAGGGACTGGGGATACGCAGTATTTT.

The chain has TRBV18 and TRBJ1-2; 8 nucleotides align to TRBD1. CDR3 length equals 15 residues. The germline V gene has CDR1 KGHSH and CDR2 LQKENI. V lost 4 bases to trimming and J lost 2 bases; unmatched junction nucleotides: 6. CDR3 sequence: CASSLLGQDNYGYTF. CDR3 nucleotides: TGTGCCAGCTCACTTTTGGGACAGGACAACTATGGCTACACCTTC.

V is TRBV2 and J is TRBJ1-4, with 10 positions matching TRBD1. This CDR3 has 14 residues. CDR1 and CDR2 from the germline V gene are SNHLY and FYNNEI. The V gene end was trimmed by 6 bases and the J gene end by 7 bases; junction bases not matched to a gene: 5. The CDR3 sequence: CASSPDRGFEKLFF. CDR3 DNA: TGTGCCAGCAGCCCGGACAGGGGGTTTGAAAAACTGTTTTTT.

This clone has only one observation. This chain links TRBV7-9 with TRBJ1-1, with 10 bases matching TRBD1. V shed 4 bases, J shed 1 base, and the junction held 9 bases outside the gene matches. Germline-derived CDR1 and CDR2 are SEHNR and FQNEAQ (reference sequence). The CDR3 loop spans 17 amino acids. CDR3 amino acids: CASSSGQGDARNTEAFF. The CDR3 DNA reads as TGTGCCAGCAGCTCAGGACAGGGGGATGCTAGGAACACTGAAGCTTTCTTT.

The CDR3 region has the DNA TGTGCCAGCAGCTTAAATGGAGGGGAGGGCGGCTACACCTTC. It translates to CASSLNGGEGGYTF. V usage is TRBV11-2 and J usage is TRBJ1-2; the D gene is possibly TRBD1 (5 bases). Germline loops: CDR1 SGHAT, CDR2 FQNNGV. V was clipped by 2 bases and J by 8 bases, with 15 bases between them. This CDR3 has 14 amino acids.

The V and J genes are TRBV4-2 and TRBJ2-3; D not resolved. The V gene's germline CDR1 is LGHNA and CDR2 YNFKEQ. V lost 0 bases and J 0 bases, leaving 13 bases between the germline ends. CDR3 size: 17 residues. This CDR3 reads CASSQDEIRASTDTQYF. The CDR3 bases are TGTGCCAGCAGCCAAGACGAGATCCGAGCTAGCACAGATACGCAGTATTTT.

The rearrangement links TRBV6-5 to TRBJ1-1; no reliable D call. Germline loops: CDR1 MNHEY, CDR2 SVGAGI. The CDR3 runs 11 residues. V was shortened by 5 bases and J by 14 bases, with 15 bases between the two germline ends. CDR3 residues: CASSLADIYFF. The CDR3, as DNA: TGTGCCAGCAGTCTCGCTGACATTTACTTCTTT.

This clone was seen once. The chain couples TRBV7-3 to TRBJ2-2, with D possibly being TRBD2 (5 bases). The V end was cut by 5 bases, the J end by 2 bases, with 9 bases between. Germline assignment: CDR1 SGHTA and CDR2 FQGTGA. The CDR3 covers 14 residues. CDR3 amino acids: CASSVSGNTGELFF. The CDR3 DNA reads TGTGCCAGCAGCGTTTCGGGAAACACCGGGGAGCTGTTTTTT.

The rearrangement links TRBV12-3 or TRBV12-4 to TRBJ1-1, with a possible D match to TRBD1 (5 bases). The CDR3 is 13 amino acids. V gave up 3 bases and J gave up 5 bases, with 10 bases separating them. CDR3 sequence (DNA): TGTGCCAGCAGTTTCGGGGGTCGGACTGAAGCTTTCTTT. It yields the protein CASSFGGRTEAFF.

The chain uses TRBV28 and TRBJ1-1, with 9 bases lining up with TRBD1. The CDR3 runs 12 residues. Per germline, CDR1 MDHEN and CDR2 SYDVKM. V was pared by 6 bases and J by 11 bases, with 7 bases of the junction left unmatched. The CDR3 loop is CASSTGGAGAFF. CDR3 nucleotide sequence: TGTGCCAGCAGCACAGGGGGCGCGGGCGCTTTCTTT.

This chain uses TRBV28 with TRBJ2-5; TRBD2 matches at 10 bases. Germline V gives CDR1 MDHEN, CDR2 SYDVKM. Losses at the gene ends were 3 bases for V and 5 bases for J; bases not matched to a gene: 12. This CDR3 has 17 amino acids. The CDR3 region is CASSFGGTSDAFETQYF. The CDR3 DNA sequence: TGTGCCAGCAGTTTCGGCGGGACTAGCGACGCCTTTGAGACCCAGTACTTC.

The chain links TRBV3-1 (or the pseudogene TRBV3-2) to TRBJ1-1, with D possibly matching TRBD1 (6 bases). CDR1 LGHDT and CDR2 YNNKEL come from the germline V gene (reference sequence). V was trimmed by 4 bases and J by 0 bases, leaving 18 bases between them. CDR3 length: 17 amino acids. CDR3 residues: CASSPGRTATLNTEAFF. Written as DNA, the CDR3 is TGTGCCAGCAGCCCCGGCAGGACAGCCACCTTGAACACTGAAGCTTTCTTT.

V gene TRBV28 combines with J gene TRBJ1-6, with 9 bases identical to TRBD1. Germline CDR1 and CDR2: MDHEN and SYDVKM. This CDR3 is 16 amino acids long. After removal of 6 bases from V and 9 bases from J, the junction contained 12 bases not matched to a gene. CDR3: CASRLTTGGISSPLHF. The DNA of the CDR3 is TGTGCCAGCAGACTCACCACAGGGGGCATCAGTTCACCCCTCCACTTT.

This chain uses TRBV7-3 with TRBJ2-3, with 8 bases matching TRBD1. CDR3 size: 14 residues. Germline V gene data show CDR1 as SGHTA and CDR2 as FQGTGA. The trim removed 3 bases at V and 3 bases at J, leaving 2 bases unmatched. CDR3 in amino acids: CASSLRQGTDTQYF. The CDR3 DNA reads TGTGCCAGCAGCTTGAGACAGGGGACAGATACGCAGTATTTT.

The V call is TRBV3-1 (or the pseudogene TRBV3-2), the J call TRBJ2-7; a weak D match, TRBD2 (5 bases). V was pared by 5 bases and J by 0 bases, with 17 bases between. The CDR3 consists of 16 residues. Germline values: CDR1 LGHDT, CDR2 YNNKEL (reference sequence). CDR3 region: CASSSVLVGSSYEQYF. Written as DNA, the CDR3 is TGTGCCAGCAGCTCGGTCTTAGTTGGGAGCTCCTACGAGCAGTACTTC.

The chain combines TRBV11-2 with TRBJ2-5, with 9 bases fitting TRBD2. The CDR3 contains 15 residues. Germline assignment: CDR1 SGHAT and CDR2 FQNNGV. V was pared by 8 bases and J by 4 bases, with 11 bases of the junction left unmatched. Here the CDR3 reads CASHSGRTARETQYF. The CDR3 DNA sequence: TGTGCCAGCCACAGCGGGAGGACGGCAAGAGAGACCCAGTACTTC.

The CDR3 coding sequence is TGTGCCAGCAGTGACTCCCGGGGGTCACCCCTCCACTTT. Protein product: CASSDSRGSPLHF. This sequence joins TRBV6-4 and TRBJ1-6, with D possibly being TRBD1 (5 bases). Germline V gene data show CDR1 as MRHNA and CDR2 as SNTAGT. CDR3 length: 13 amino acids. The germline V and J ends were trimmed by 0 bases and 10 bases, with 7 bases remaining between them.

This clone was detected once. The chain has TRBV5-1 and TRBJ1-4, with TRBD1 as a possible D gene (6 bases). Trimming removed 0 bases at V and 5 bases at J, with 8 bases between. This CDR3 comprises 14 residues. The germline CDR1 and CDR2 sequences are SGHRS and YFSETQ. CDR3 DNA sequence: TGCGCCAGCAGCTTGGGACAGGCAAATGAAAAACTGTTTTTT. Translating gives CASSLGQANEKLFF.

This rearrangement joins TRBV5-6 to TRBJ2-3; 12 bases fit TRBD2. This CDR3 is 17 amino acids long. J gave up 0 bases and V 4 bases, and 6 bases lay outside the gene matches. The germline CDR1 and CDR2 sequences are SGHDT and YYEEEE. DNA for the CDR3: TGTGCCAGCAGCCAGGGACTAGCGGGCCCTAGCACAGATACGCAGTATTTT. Its translation: CASSQGLAGPSTDTQYF.

The rearrangement joins TRBV3-1 (or the pseudogene TRBV3-2) to TRBJ1-1; D remains ambiguous. The germline V gene encodes CDR1 LGHDT and CDR2 YNNKEL (reference sequence). CDR3 length: 14 amino acids. V was cut by 3 bases and J by 1 base, with 9 bases left in between. CDR3 coding DNA: TGTGCCAGCAGCCAGCTAGACCGGAACACTGAAGCTTTCTTT. As protein: CASSQLDRNTEAFF.

This chain joins TRBV27 and TRBJ1-2, with a tentative D call TRBD1 (6 bases). The germline gives CDR1 MNHEY, CDR2 SMNVEV (reference sequence). Trimming shortened V by 4 bases and J by 6 bases, and 18 bases separated the two germline ends. The CDR3 extends over 15 amino acids. This chain's CDR3 is CASSSTSTGPHGYTF. CDR3 coding DNA: TGTGCCAGCAGTTCAACTTCGACAGGCCCCCATGGCTACACCTTC.

The J gene is TRBJ2-7, the V gene TRBV28; D possibly corresponds to TRBD1 (5 bases). This CDR3 is 13 amino acids long. V lost 3 bases and J lost 3, with 9 bases in between. The germline CDR1 and CDR2 sequences are MDHEN and SYDVKM. CDR3 nucleotides: TGTGCCAGCAGTTTTCTAAGGGGCTACGAGCAGTACTTC. As protein: CASSFLRGYEQYF.

The chain joins TRBV5-1 to TRBJ2-2; a weak D match, TRBD1 (7 bases). Looked up from germline, CDR1 is SGHRS and CDR2 is YFSETQ. The CDR3 loop spans 16 amino acids. Trimming shortened V by 1 base and J by 5 bases, and 15 bases separated the two germline ends. The DNA for the CDR3 is TGCGCCAGCAGCTTGCACCGGGGGACAGAAACCGGGGAGCTGTTTTTT. Amino acids: CASSLHRGTETGELFF.